The 23 T cell receptor beta chains below come from one sample, sequenced in a study of OX40 agonist ivuxolimab in advanced cancers. Libraries were prepared by immunoSEQ multiplex PCR; TCRdb keeps only in-frame clonotypes and omits some of them. The table lists 6,500 to 9,000 clones, 70% to 75% of them singletons. The source was CD4+ or CD8+ T cells sorted from blood, collected in a trial of the OX40 agonist ivuxolimab. The source of these receptors is an adult with an advanced solid tumor such as melanoma, head and neck, liver or kidney cancer.

This clone has just a few counts. The chain has TRBV19 and TRBJ2-3, with 12 bases lining up with TRBD1. Germline V gives CDR1 LNHDA, CDR2 SQIVND (reference sequence). Trimming took 8 bases from V and 6 from J; bases not matched to a gene: 3. There are 13 residues in the CDR3. The CDR3 spells CASWDRGPDTQYF. CDR3 DNA: TGTGCCAGTTGGGACAGGGGGCCGGATACGCAGTATTTT.

The chain carries TRBV7-8 and TRBJ1-1; no definite D call. The CDR3 spans 12 residues. V was shortened by 2 bases and J by 5 bases, with 6 bases between the two germline ends. CDR1 SGHVS and CDR2 FQNEAQ come from the germline V gene. The CDR3 nucleotides are TGTGCCAGCAGCTTAAGTCGAACTGAAGCTTTCTTT. It encodes CASSLSRTEAFF. Variable domain in full (rest from reference TRBV7-8 and TRBJ1-1): GAGVSQSPRYKVAKRGQDVALRCDPISGHVSLFWYQQALGQGPEFLTYFQNEAQLDKSGLPSDRFFAERPEGSVSTLKIQRTQQEDSAVYLCASSLSRTEAFFGQGTRLTVV.

Comment on this clone: Germline is not matched at one junction end, which may reflect a read error. Other DNA sequences in this sample translate to the same CDR3. The chain couples TRBV4-3 to TRBJ1-6, with a weak D call TRBD1 (6 bases). CDR3 length: 15 amino acids. The germline gives CDR1 LGHNA, CDR2 YSLEER. CDR3 region: CASSQDTGKNSPLHF. The CDR3 region has the DNA TGCGCCAGTAGCCAAGATACAGGGAAGAATTCACCCCTCCACTTT.

The sample holds a few counts of this clone. V is TRBV11-3 and J is TRBJ1-1; 8 bases line up with TRBD1. V dropped 1 base and J dropped 10; count of bases not matched to a gene: 5. The CDR3 has 13 amino acids. The germline V gene has CDR1 SGHNT and CDR2 YENEEA. The CDR3 reads CASSLGDTGGAFF. CDR3 nucleotide sequence: TGTGCCAGCAGCTTAGGGGACACAGGGGGAGCTTTCTTT.

The rearrangement uses TRBV6-5 and TRBJ1-1; 8 bases map to TRBD1. The CDR3 sequence is 14 residues long. V was clipped by 11 bases and J by 3 bases; unmatched bases: 11. Per the germline V gene, CDR1 is MNHEY and CDR2 is SVGAGI. The CDR3 here is CACKLHRGDTEAFF. The CDR3 DNA reads as TGTGCCTGCAAACTTCACAGGGGGGACACTGAAGCTTTCTTT.

The gene calls are TRBV10-1 and TRBJ2-1, with D perhaps TRBD2 (5 bases). CDR3 size: 14 residues. Germline V gene lookup returns CDR1 WNHNN and CDR2 SYGVQD (reference sequence). The V and J ends lost 3 bases and 8 bases respectively, with 14 bases between them. CDR3 region: CASSDPQIGDEQFF. DNA for the CDR3: TGCGCCAGCAGTGACCCTCAGATCGGGGATGAGCAGTTCTTC.

CDR3 in amino acids: CASSLVYPNSPLHF. CDR3 DNA: TGTGCCAGCAGCTTAGTTTACCCCAATTCACCCCTCCACTTT. The chain uses TRBV7-9 and TRBJ1-6, with D uncertain. Germline V gene lookup returns CDR1 SEHNR and CDR2 FQNEAQ (reference sequence). V was cut by 1 base and J by 7 bases, with 8 bases left in between. The CDR3 is 14 residues long.

The rearrangement links TRBV6-1 to TRBJ1-6; TRBD1 might be the D (5 bases). Germline-derived CDR1 and CDR2 are MNHNS and SASEGT. The V and J ends lost 2 bases and 7 bases respectively, with 18 bases between them. The length of the CDR3 is 17 residues. CDR3 nucleotides: TGTGCCAGCAGTGAATCTTCCTACGGCCAGGGCAATTCACCCCTCCACTTT. This sequence encodes CASSESSYGQGNSPLHF.

A remark on this clone: A much larger clone sits a single nucleotide away, making a read error possible. The chain uses TRBV6-4 and TRBJ2-5; 11 bases fit TRBD2. This CDR3 comprises 15 residues. J was trimmed by 4 bases and V by 4 bases; bases with no gene match: 5. Germline-derived CDR1 and CDR2 are MRHNA and SNTAGT. The CDR3 nucleotides read TGTGCCAGCAGTGCCGGGACTAGCGGTGGAGAGACCCAGTACTTC. Its translation: CASSAGTSGGETQYF.

The rearrangement uses TRBV6-5 and TRBJ2-1, with D uncertain. Germline CDR1 is MNHEY and CDR2 is SVGAGI. The V end lost 10 bases, the J end lost 12 bases, and 22 bases lay between the germline ends. The CDR3 contains 13 residues. CDR3 amino acids: CATYDMASRGQFF. CDR3 nucleotide sequence: TGTGCCACCTATGACATGGCCAGTCGCGGGCAGTTCTTC.

This clone was recorded a few times. The V gene is TRBV7-9, the J gene TRBJ2-2; D unresolved. Germline V lookup: CDR1 SEHNR, CDR2 FQNEAQ (reference sequence). Trimming removed 2 bases at V and 6 bases at J, with 4 bases between. The CDR3 extends over 12 amino acids. CDR3 amino acids: CASSLLAGELFF. The CDR3 DNA reads as TGTGCCAGCAGCTTATTGGCCGGGGAGCTGTTTTTT.

The chain employs TRBV4-2 and TRBJ2-7, with TRBD1 as a possible D gene (5 bases). Trimming stripped 0 bases from V and 2 bases from J, with 8 bases between. Germline CDR1 LGHNA, CDR2 YNFKEQ. The CDR3 loop spans 14 amino acids. The CDR3 DNA sequence: TGTGCCAGCAGCCAAGATTTAGGGGCCTACGAGCAGTACTTC. Its translation: CASSQDLGAYEQYF.

The V and J genes are TRBV9 and TRBJ2-7; 7 bases are a match to TRBD2. Germline loops: CDR1 SGDLS, CDR2 YYNGEE. With V trimmed by 0 bases and J by 3 bases, 6 bases remained unmatched. CDR3 length equals 15 residues. CDR3 residues: CASSVDGRTSYEQYF. The DNA for the CDR3 is TGTGCCAGCAGCGTAGATGGCAGGACTAGCTACGAGCAGTACTTC. Drawing the rest from reference TRBV9 and TRBJ2-7, the complete variable domain is DSGVTQTPKHLITATGQRVTLRCSPRSGDLSVYWYQQSLDQGLQFLIQYYNGEERAKGNILERFSAQQFPDLHSELNLSSLELGDSALYFCASSVDGRTSYEQYFGPGTRLTVT.

The chain links TRBV6-4 to TRBJ2-1, with 8 bases lining up with TRBD2. This CDR3 spans 17 amino acids. Germline values: CDR1 MRHNA, CDR2 SNTAGT. V trimming: 2 bases; J trimming: 6 bases; junction bases outside the gene matches: 12. The CDR3 nucleotides read TGTGCCAGCAGTGACCCCTACGAGGAGCGGGGGAGCAATGAGCAGTTCTTC. Translating it yields CASSDPYEERGSNEQFF.

This sequence joins TRBV2 and TRBJ2-2; perhaps TRBD1 as D (7 bases). Germline-derived CDR1 and CDR2 are SNHLY and FYNNEI. Trimming removed 8 bases from V and 2 bases from J, with 15 bases in between. This CDR3 region has 15 residues. The CDR3: CASGGGTDNTGELFF. The CDR3 bases are TGTGCCAGCGGTGGAGGGACAGATAACACCGGGGAGCTGTTTTTT. The whole variable domain, filled in from reference TRBV2 and TRBJ2-2, reads EPEVTQTPSHQVTQMGQEVILRCVPISNHLYFYWYRQILGQKVEFLVSFYNNEISEKSEIFDDQFSVERPDGSNFTLKIRSTKLEDSAMYFCASGGGTDNTGELFFGEGSRLTVL.

This clone was seen more than once but under ten times. The chain uses TRBV6-5 and TRBJ1-2; 8 nucleotides agree with TRBD1. The ends lost 2 bases at V and 6 bases at J; junction bases unmatched: 5. Germline CDR1 and CDR2: MNHEY and SVGAGI. The CDR3 contains 14 residues. The CDR3 here is CASSYRRTGHGYTF. For the CDR3, the DNA is TGTGCCAGCAGTTACCGACGGACAGGGCATGGCTACACCTTC.

The chain carries TRBV11-2 and TRBJ2-3, with D perhaps being TRBD1 or TRBD2 (5 bases each). V lost 5 bases to trimming and J lost 5 bases, with 20 bases between them. The CDR3 sequence is 16 residues long. Germline CDR1 and CDR2: SGHAT and FQNNGV. The CDR3 sequence: CASSSRGAGLKDTQYF. CDR3 bases: TGTGCCAGCAGCAGTAGAGGGGCTGGGCTAAAAGATACGCAGTATTTT.

The rearrangement joins TRBV4-1 to TRBJ2-1, with 12 bases that match TRBD1. V shed 5 bases, J shed 8 bases, and the junction held 7 bases outside the gene matches. Germline values: CDR1 MGHRA, CDR2 YSYEKL. The CDR3 is made up of 15 amino acids. The CDR3 spells CASSSGQGAFDEQFF. The CDR3, as DNA: TGCGCCAGCAGCTCGGGACAGGGGGCGTTCGATGAGCAGTTCTTC.

The chain combines TRBV11-2 with TRBJ1-5; weak D call: TRBD1 (5 bases). Germline V gives CDR1 SGHAT, CDR2 FQNNGV. The CDR3 is 16 residues long. Trimming left V 5 bases short and J 2 bases short, with 16 bases between. The CDR3, as DNA: TGTGCCAGCAGCCGCCGTCCAGGGATCGGCAATCAGCCCCAGCATTTT. As protein: CASSRRPGIGNQPQHF.

J is TRBJ2-1 and V is TRBV6-4, with unresolved D. Trimming removed 6 bases from V and 3 bases from J, with 9 bases in between. CDR3 length: 13 residues. Germline CDR1 and CDR2: MRHNA and SNTAGT. As DNA, the CDR3 is TGTGCCAGCAGCGAGAACAACTACAATGAGCAGTTCTTC. Protein: CASSENNYNEQFF.

The V gene is TRBV6-1, the J gene TRBJ1-1; D ambiguous. Trimming shortened V by 0 bases and J by 2 bases, and 16 bases separated the two germline ends. The germline V gene has CDR1 MNHNS and CDR2 SASEGT. This CDR3 has 17 amino acids. CDR3 residues: CASSEAGQFGPNTEAFF. The CDR3 region has the DNA TGTGCCAGCAGTGAAGCAGGGCAGTTTGGTCCCAACACTGAAGCTTTCTTT.

The sample holds a few counts of this clone. The chain uses TRBV28 and TRBJ1-2, with 7 bases identical to TRBD1. The CDR3 is made up of 15 amino acids. CDR1 MDHEN and CDR2 SYDVKM come from the germline V gene. V gave up 2 bases and J gave up 1 base; unmatched junction bases: 4. This CDR3 is CASSLRQGVNYGYTF. The CDR3 bases are TGTGCCAGCAGTTTAAGGCAGGGGGTTAACTATGGCTACACCTTC.

This chain joins TRBV9 and TRBJ2-2; D is perhaps TRBD2 (5 bases). Germline CDR1 and CDR2: SGDLS and YYNGEE. Trimming removed 0 bases at V and 5 bases at J, with 11 bases between. The CDR3 totals 15 residues. Here the CDR3 reads CASSVAYRGTGELFF. The CDR3 DNA is TGTGCCAGCAGCGTAGCATATCGGGGAACCGGGGAGCTGTTTTTT.